A single T cell receptor beta chain is shown here with its context. This clonotype has ten or more counts. It has no known antigen specificity. No base-level quality is on record; no much larger clone is a single base apart. The sample comes from a study of CD8 T cells in ankylosing spondylitis (dated by TCRdb to about 2017). Context from the whole study: T cell receptor beta repertoires were profiled in healthy donors and ankylosing spondylitis patients so that disease-linked TCR variants could be found. The whole study cohort included 108 healthy donors and 25 ankylosing spondylitis patients. Samples of peripheral blood were taken, and for ankylosing spondylitis patients, synovial fluid was collected as well. What the research found in general, with its limitations: Some TCR beta motif variants had previously been reported in synovial fluid and blood of reactive arthritis patients, which suggested common disease-initiation mechanisms. A TCR beta motif of several highly homologous amino acid variants appeared characteristic of blood from ankylosing spondylitis patients. The disease-linked clones were reported to be significantly enriched in matched synovial fluid samples from ankylosing spondylitis patients. In peripheral blood, the disease-linked clones were found at relatively low frequencies and had a CD8+ phenotype.

Sequencing was performed on an Illumina HiSeq 2500. Quantitative 5'-RACE with molecular barcodes was the method used to prepare the TCR beta libraries. The authors processed their data as follows. Disease-linked TCR variants were identified with a new computational method built on a probabilistic model of VDJ rearrangement. The raw public data were reprocessed by TCRdb itself: fastp quality trimming at Q25, MiXCR clonotype calling, in-frame beta chains only. A single entry per CDR3 protein holds the most common genes and DNA from its merged rows. The V and J calls reflect TCRdb's pipeline rather than the authors' work. For this sample the table gives roughly 150,000 distinct CDR3 sequences, of which approximately 7.4% were detected only once. The top ten clones comprise 9.5% to 15% of the sample. The TCR sequence derives from a female donor with ankylosing spondylitis or in good health (not recorded which). What was sequenced was blood, either unsorted or a sorted T cell fraction (not recorded which).

The CDR3 reads CASSLQGSQPQHF. The DNA reads as follows: TGTGCCAGCAGTCTGCAGGGGAGTCAGCCCCAGCATTTT. The sequence links TRBV12-3 or TRBV12-4 to TRBJ1-5; the best D guess is TRBD1, with 6 bases matching. The CDR3 contains 13 residues, cysteine and phenylalanine counted. Only CDR3 DNA is held: 39 bases, read in frame from base 1. Trimming takes 5 bases from V and 6 bases from J, and the germline ends sit 11 bases apart.